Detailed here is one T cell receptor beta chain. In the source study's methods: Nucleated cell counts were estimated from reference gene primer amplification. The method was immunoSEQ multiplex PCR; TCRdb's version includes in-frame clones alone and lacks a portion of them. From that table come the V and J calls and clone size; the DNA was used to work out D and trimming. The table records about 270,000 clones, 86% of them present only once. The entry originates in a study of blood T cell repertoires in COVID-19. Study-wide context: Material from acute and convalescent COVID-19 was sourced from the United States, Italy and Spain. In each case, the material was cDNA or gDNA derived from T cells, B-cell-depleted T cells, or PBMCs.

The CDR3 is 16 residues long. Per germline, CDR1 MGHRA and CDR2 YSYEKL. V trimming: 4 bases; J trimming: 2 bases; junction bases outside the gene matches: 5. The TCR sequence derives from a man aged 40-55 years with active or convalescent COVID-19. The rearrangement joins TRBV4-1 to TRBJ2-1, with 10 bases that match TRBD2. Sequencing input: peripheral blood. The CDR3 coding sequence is TGCGCCAGCAGCCTGACTAGCGGGCCAGCCTACAATGAGCAGTTCTTC. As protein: CASSLTSGPAYNEQFF.